Shown below are 25 T cell receptor beta chains from a single sample sequenced in a study of cytomegalovirus exposure and HLA in healthy donors. PCR employed 60 Vbeta and 13 Jbeta primers. Using immunoSEQ multiplex PCR, the repertoire was profiled, and TCRdb retains in-frame clones only, with some absent. The sample consists of 150,000 to 200,000 clones, around 80% of them appearing once. Input material: PBMCs. Receptors were obtained from a woman between 25 and 40 years old in good health and CMV-seropositive.

This rearrangement joins TRBV29-1 to TRBJ1-2; TRBD1 might be the D (6 bases). The CDR3 has 15 residues. V gave up 4 bases and J gave up 2 bases, with 17 bases separating them. CDR1 and CDR2 from the germline V gene are SQVTM and ANQGSEA. The CDR3 DNA reads as TGCAGCGTTGGCACTAGGGGGGGCTTGAACTATGGCTACACCTTC. As protein: CSVGTRGGLNYGYTF.

The chain is built from TRBV5-1 and TRBJ2-7, with TRBD1 as a possible D gene (6 bases). Germline CDR1 reads SGHRS; CDR2 reads YFSETQ. CDR3 size: 15 residues. V dropped 4 bases and J dropped 2 bases, with 16 bases sitting between them. This CDR3 is CASSPSGVQPYEQYF. DNA for the CDR3: TGCGCCAGCAGCCCCTCAGGGGTTCAGCCCTACGAGCAGTACTTC.

The chain has TRBV19 and TRBJ2-2; D ambiguous. V dropped 9 bases and J dropped 0 bases, with 5 bases sitting between them. CDR1 is LNHDA, CDR2 SQIVND, per germline (reference sequence). The CDR3 contains 12 residues. DNA of the CDR3: TGTGCCAGCCCCTCGAACACCGGGGAGCTGTTTTTT. Encoded protein: CASPSNTGELFF.

The chain's CDR3 is CASSWGDGGGDTQYF. The CDR3 DNA is TGCGCCAGCAGCTGGGGGGACGGGGGAGGAGATACGCAGTATTTT. The chain recombines TRBV5-1 with TRBJ2-3; perhaps TRBD2 as D (6 bases). The CDR3 runs to 15 residues. Germline assignment: CDR1 SGHRS and CDR2 YFSETQ. Trimming pared 3 bases from V and 5 bases from J, leaving 16 bases between.

The J gene is TRBJ1-1, the V gene TRBV6-5, with unresolved D. The CDR3 covers 13 residues. V gave up 0 bases and J gave up 6 bases, with 8 bases separating them. Looked up from germline, CDR1 is MNHEY and CDR2 is SVGAGI. In DNA, the CDR3 is TGTGCCAGCAGTTACTCGTTACAGTCTGAAGCTTTCTTT. Translating it yields CASSYSLQSEAFF.

V is TRBV28 and J is TRBJ1-6; TRBD1 matches 12 bases. Trimming cost V 4 bases and J 19 bases; bases outside gene matches: 11. Germline CDR1 is MDHEN and CDR2 is SYDVKM. The CDR3 consists of 14 residues. The CDR3 here is CASSSGTGGSVVHF. The CDR3 DNA is TGTGCCAGCAGTTCCGGGACAGGGGGCTCGGTGGTTCACTTT.

V gene TRBV10-2 combines with J gene TRBJ2-5, with D possibly matching TRBD1 (5 bases). The DNA end favors TRBJ2-7, so the J call may be wrong. CDR3 length equals 13 residues. The germline V gene has CDR1 WSHSY and CDR2 SAAADI. This CDR3 is CASSGTGAREQYF. DNA for the CDR3: TGCGCCAGCAGTGGTACAGGAGCCCGCGAGCAGTACTTC.

This clone was counted once. This chain uses TRBV30 with TRBJ1-2, with TRBD1 as a possible D gene (5 bases). In germline, CDR1 is GTSNPN, CDR2 SVGIG (reference sequence). The CDR3 extends over 11 amino acids. V was cut by 3 bases and J by 7 bases, with 9 bases left in between. Here the CDR3 DNA reads TGTGCCTGGAGCCAGGGAGGTGGCTACACCTTC. Translating it yields CAWSQGGGYTF.

The chain employs TRBV18 and TRBJ1-5, with 8 bases that match TRBD1. CDR1 KGHSH and CDR2 LQKENI come from the germline V gene. CDR3 size: 13 residues. V trimming: 3 bases; J trimming: 9 bases; junction bases outside the gene matches: 4. CDR3 sequence reads: CASSPDRGVPQHF. The DNA for the CDR3 is TGTGCCAGCTCACCCGACAGGGGAGTGCCCCAGCATTTT.

This sequence joins TRBV2 and TRBJ1-5; unclear D gene. Germline V gene lookup returns CDR1 SNHLY and CDR2 FYNNEI. This CDR3 is 14 amino acids long. Trimming took off 7 bases at V and 7 bases at J, with 17 bases between the two ends. The DNA of the CDR3 is TGTGCCAGCAAGGAGTACAGAGAGGGCCAGCCCCAGCATTTT. It is translated as CASKEYREGQPQHF.

This chain connects TRBV2 to TRBJ2-7, with TRBD1 identical over 10 bases. This CDR3 has 12 amino acids. V gave up 10 bases and J gave up 5 bases; unmatched junction bases: 5. The germline V gene encodes CDR1 SNHLY and CDR2 FYNNEI. CDR3 residues: CATRTGGNEQYF. The CDR3 DNA is TGTGCCACCCGGACAGGGGGTAACGAGCAGTACTTC.

The V and J genes are TRBV5-6 and TRBJ1-2; D ambiguous. The V gene lost 2 bases and the J gene lost 2 bases, with 13 bases spanning the gap. Germline V CDR1 and CDR2: SGHDT, YYEEEE. This CDR3 has 15 residues. CDR3 nucleotides: TGTGCCAGCAGCTTCGGGGAGGCAGGAAACTATGGCTACACCTTC. Its protein is CASSFGEAGNYGYTF.

The chain joins TRBV19 to TRBJ1-1; tentatively, D is TRBD1 (6 bases). With 7 bases removed from V and 1 base from J, the gap between germline ends came to 19 bases. Germline CDR1 and CDR2: LNHDA and SQIVND (reference sequence). This CDR3 has 16 residues. The CDR3 here is CASKRQVVNSNTEAFF. The CDR3 DNA follows: TGTGCCAGTAAGCGACAGGTCGTAAACTCGAACACTGAAGCTTTCTTT.

V and J are TRBV6-5 and TRBJ2-7, with a tentative D call TRBD1 (6 bases). V was cut by 3 bases and J by 2 bases, with 14 bases left in between. The CDR3 consists of 15 residues. CDR1 and CDR2 from the germline V gene are MNHEY and SVGAGI. DNA for the CDR3: TGTGCCAGCAGTTATAAAACTACAGGGACCTACGAGCAGTACTTC. It is translated as CASSYKTTGTYEQYF.

The rearrangement uses TRBV7-2 and TRBJ2-7, with TRBD2 matching over 9 bases. CDR1 and CDR2 (germline): SGHTA, FQGNSA. The CDR3 consists of 15 residues. The trim removed 3 bases at V and 3 bases at J, leaving 6 bases unmatched. CDR3 in amino acids: CASSFRLAEDYEQYF. The CDR3 DNA reads TGTGCCAGCAGCTTTAGACTAGCGGAAGACTACGAGCAGTACTTC.

The chain couples TRBV28 to TRBJ1-2; D gene uncertain. The germline V gene has CDR1 MDHEN and CDR2 SYDVKM. The CDR3 runs to 15 residues. V was trimmed by 4 bases and J by 4 bases, leaving 16 bases between them. CDR3: CASSYPEGEGYGYTF. The CDR3 region has the DNA TGTGCCAGCAGTTACCCTGAGGGCGAGGGCTATGGCTACACCTTC.

The V call is TRBV4-3, the J call TRBJ2-1, with 11 positions matching TRBD2. V gave up 0 bases and J gave up 4 bases; unmatched junction bases: 8. The CDR3 is 18 residues long. The germline CDR1 and CDR2 sequences are LGHNA and YSLEER. The CDR3 nucleotides read TGCGCCAGCAGCCAAGACCCTTATCTAGCGGGGGGTTACAATGAGCAGTTCTTC. Translating gives CASSQDPYLAGGYNEQFF.

This chain uses TRBV7-2 with TRBJ1-2; TRBD1 matches 7 bases. The germline CDR1 and CDR2 sequences are SGHTA and FQGNSA. The CDR3 totals 16 residues. V lost 3 bases to trimming and J lost 7 bases; unmatched junction nucleotides: 14. CDR3 nucleotide sequence: TGTGCCAGCAGCTTTTTTGGGGGACAGATCCCTAGTGGCTACACCTTC. Protein product: CASSFFGGQIPSGYTF.

This clone was recorded a few times. This chain uses TRBV6-6 with TRBJ1-5; D gene ambiguous. V was trimmed by 4 bases and J by 4 bases, leaving 8 bases between them. In germline, CDR1 is MNHNY, CDR2 SVGAGI (reference sequence). The CDR3 totals 13 residues. CDR3 sequence: CASSSLGNQPQHF. DNA for the CDR3: TGTGCCAGCAGTTCACTTGGTAATCAGCCCCAGCATTTT.

The chain combines TRBV9 with TRBJ2-3; TRBD2 agrees at 12 bases. The CDR3 runs 20 residues. Germline trimming cut 1 base from V and 0 bases from J; bases unmatched to any gene: 12. Germline V lookup: CDR1 SGDLS, CDR2 YYNGEE. Here the CDR3 DNA reads TGTGCCAGCAGCGTAACCCTAGCGGGGGGGCCGTCTCCTAGCACAGATACGCAGTATTTT. It encodes CASSVTLAGGPSPSTDTQYF.

CDR3 residues: CASSLEDPGSAGQGAGYTF. The CDR3 DNA follows: TGCGCCAGCAGCCTAGAAGACCCCGGGTCAGCGGGACAGGGGGCTGGCTACACCTTC. V usage is TRBV4-1 and J usage is TRBJ1-2; 12 bases fit TRBD1. The CDR3 consists of 19 residues. Germline V gene lookup returns CDR1 MGHRA and CDR2 YSYEKL. Trimming cost V 4 bases and J 7 bases; bases outside gene matches: 19.

V and J are TRBV5-4 and TRBJ2-3, with TRBD1 identical over 9 bases. Germline trimming cut 5 bases from V and 4 bases from J; bases unmatched to any gene: 8. The germline V gene encodes CDR1 SGHNT and CDR2 YYREEE (reference sequence). The CDR3 covers 15 residues. The CDR3 here is CASRTGGANADTQYF. The CDR3 bases are TGTGCCAGCAGAACAGGGGGCGCGAATGCAGATACGCAGTATTTT.

The rearrangement joins TRBV28 to TRBJ1-6, with TRBD1 as a possible D gene (6 bases). V lost 1 base to trimming and J lost 10 bases, with 14 bases between them. This CDR3 has 15 residues. The germline gives CDR1 MDHEN, CDR2 SYDVKM. The CDR3: CASSLLVGTSSPLHF. The CDR3 DNA is TGTGCCAGCAGTTTATTGGTGGGGACATCCTCACCCCTCCACTTT.

CDR3 loop: CASSYSGGGPNEQFF. The CDR3 nucleotides read TGTGCCAGCAGTTACTCGGGGGGAGGGCCCAATGAGCAGTTCTTC. This rearrangement joins TRBV6-5 to TRBJ2-1; the match to TRBD2 covers 7 bases. There are 15 residues in the CDR3. Germline lookup yields CDR1 MNHEY and CDR2 SVGAGI. The V gene end was trimmed by 0 bases and the J gene end by 6 bases; junction bases not matched to a gene: 5.

This chain links TRBV28 with TRBJ1-2; 7 bases are shared with TRBD1. The CDR3 is made up of 14 amino acids. The germline V gene encodes CDR1 MDHEN and CDR2 SYDVKM. V lost 3 bases to trimming and J lost 4 bases; unmatched junction nucleotides: 5. The CDR3 sequence: CASSFPGTAYGYTF. CDR3 coding DNA: TGTGCCAGCAGTTTTCCCGGGACAGCCTATGGCTACACCTTC.